This TCR beta chain was obtained from a study of blood T cell repertoires in COVID-19. Study overall: From T cells, B-cell-depleted T cells, or PBMCs came the material, which was cDNA or gDNA.

Individuals aged about 18 to 89 years were recruited from around 22 US areas. Self-reported history from a screening survey and questionnaire set each donor's cohort. Two negative PCRs, clearance, or symptom resolution characterized the recovered Cohort 3 donors. The V and J ends lost 4 bases and 11 bases respectively, with 16 bases between them. The CDR3 covers 13 residues. Per germline, CDR1 SGHDT and CDR2 YYEEEE. Measured with immunoSEQ multiplex PCR; TCRdb has only the in-frame clones, and not every one. The sample includes 300,000 or so clones, 87% seen only once; the top ten take around 5.9%. The V gene is TRBV5-6, the J gene TRBJ1-5, with D unresolved. The sample consisted of PBMCs or T cells enriched from blood (not recorded which). This sequence originates from a woman aged 25 to 39 who had recovered from COVID-19. CDR3 in amino acids: CASSAREEVAQHF. CDR3 bases: TGTGCCAGCAGCGCGCGGGAGGAGGTGGCCCAGCATTTT.